These 27 T cell receptor beta chains share one sample of origin, sequenced in a study of cytomegalovirus exposure and HLA in healthy donors. The PCR employed 60 Vbeta primers together with 13 Jbeta primers. Clones were read by immunoSEQ multiplex PCR, and TCRdb kept only the in-frame ones, dropping some. Altogether 200,000 to 250,000 clones are present, 82% being singletons, with the ten largest covering 4.5% to 6%. Material for sequencing was PBMCs. Every receptor here comes from a middle-aged woman in good health and CMV-seropositive.

This chain uses TRBV29-1 with TRBJ1-1; D is unclear. Germline V CDR1 and CDR2: SQVTM, ANQGSEA. The CDR3 spans 13 residues. V was cut by 3 bases and J by 1 base, with 9 bases left in between. The CDR3 here is CSVEVGRNTEAFF. The CDR3 region has the DNA TGCAGCGTTGAGGTCGGTAGGAACACTGAAGCTTTCTTT. The full variable domain, completed using reference TRBV29-1 and TRBJ1-1, is SAVISQKPSRDICQRGTSLTIQCQVDSQVTMMFWYRQQPGQSLTLIATANQGSEATYESGFVIDKFPISRPNLTFSTLTVSNMSPEDSSIYLCSVEVGRNTEAFFGQGTRLTVV.

V and J are TRBV18 and TRBJ1-5, with TRBD1 matching 9 bases. The CDR3 has 15 residues. J gave up 5 bases and V 4 bases, and 6 bases lay outside the gene matches. Germline lookup yields CDR1 KGHSH and CDR2 LQKENI. CDR3: CASSRQGGDDQPQHF. The CDR3 DNA is TGTGCCAGCTCACGACAGGGGGGGGATGATCAGCCCCAGCATTTT.

The chain couples TRBV29-1 to TRBJ2-1; 11 bases match TRBD2. This CDR3 has 13 amino acids. Germline V gives CDR1 SQVTM, CDR2 ANQGSEA. Trimming took 7 bases from V and 7 from J; bases not matched to a gene: 6. CDR3 bases: TGCAGCGGTTTAGCGGGAGGGCCTAATGAGCAGTTCTTC. It codes for CSGLAGGPNEQFF.

The chain recombines TRBV19 with TRBJ1-1, with D possibly TRBD1 on 6 matching bases. V was shortened by 6 bases and J by 1 base, with 18 bases between the two germline ends. Germline V CDR1 and CDR2: LNHDA, SQIVND (reference sequence). The CDR3 totals 16 residues. The CDR3 reads CASRPLTGQANTEAFF. As DNA, the CDR3 is TGTGCCAGTAGACCTTTGACAGGACAAGCGAACACTGAAGCTTTCTTT.

The chain combines TRBV7-6 with TRBJ2-7; 8 nucleotides line up with TRBD1. From germline, CDR1 is SGHVS and CDR2 FNYEAQ. The CDR3 is 14 amino acids. The V segment lost 2 bases and the J segment 1 base; nucleotides outside the gene matches: 1. The CDR3 sequence: CASSLTGGSYEQYF. CDR3 coding DNA: TGTGCCAGCAGCTTAACAGGGGGTTCCTACGAGCAGTACTTC.

The chain has TRBV19 and TRBJ1-2; D uncertain. The CDR3 loop spans 14 amino acids. V was cut by 4 bases and J by 8 bases, with 17 bases left in between. The V gene's germline CDR1 is LNHDA and CDR2 SQIVND (reference sequence). CDR3 sequence: CASSTPERGQGYTF. CDR3 sequence (DNA): TGTGCCAGTAGTACCCCCGAGCGGGGTCAGGGCTACACCTTC.

The chain has TRBV2 and TRBJ1-2; D may be TRBD1 (5 bases). The germline V gene has CDR1 SNHLY and CDR2 FYNNEI. V shed 5 bases and J shed 2 bases, with 12 bases lying between them. The CDR3 is 14 amino acids. CDR3 sequence: CASSQGYPNYGYTF. The CDR3 region has the DNA TGTGCCAGCAGTCAGGGATACCCAAACTATGGCTACACCTTC.

The V gene is TRBV4-1, the J gene TRBJ1-5, with D possibly TRBD1 on 6 matching bases. The CDR3 runs 14 residues. Germline CDR1 and CDR2: MGHRA and YSYEKL. V gave up 0 bases and J gave up 6 bases, with 9 bases separating them. CDR3 DNA: TGCGCCAGCAGCCAAGAGGGGGGGCGTCAGCCCCAGCATTTT. Its protein is CASSQEGGRQPQHF.

There are a few counts of this clone. The chain employs TRBV7-3 and TRBJ1-1, with unresolved D. This CDR3 is 15 amino acids long. With 2 bases removed from V and 5 bases from J, the gap between germline ends came to 15 bases. Germline V gene sequence: CDR1 SGHTA, CDR2 FQGTGA. The DNA for the CDR3 is TGTGCCAGCAGCTTAGTCCCAGGAGGGTGGACTGAAGCTTTCTTT. Translation: CASSLVPGGWTEAFF.

CDR3 protein: CASSEGNGEGQPQHF. DNA for the CDR3: TGTGCCAGCAGTGAAGGTAATGGCGAGGGTCAGCCCCAGCATTTT. The gene calls are TRBV2 and TRBJ1-5, with D hard to call. Trimming stripped 1 base from V and 6 bases from J, with 13 bases between. Germline CDR1 reads SNHLY; CDR2 reads FYNNEI. The CDR3 loop spans 15 amino acids.

Concerning this clone: Distinct nucleotide sequences in the sample also encode this CDR3. V is TRBV25-1 and J is TRBJ2-7; D may be TRBD1 (5 bases). Germline assignment: CDR1 MGHDK and CDR2 SYGVNS. The V end was cut by 5 bases, the J end by 3 bases, with 8 bases between. This CDR3 has 12 amino acids. The CDR3 here is CASSRQGYEQYF. The DNA for the CDR3 is TGTGCCAGCAGTCGGCAGGGCTACGAGCAGTACTTC.

The rearrangement links TRBV18 to TRBJ2-5; 10 nucleotides align to TRBD2. Trimming at V came to 0 bases and at J to 5 bases, leaving 6 bases not matched to a gene. The V gene's germline CDR1 is KGHSH and CDR2 LQKENI. There are 16 residues in the CDR3. DNA for the CDR3: TGTGCCAGCTCACCACCGGGACTAGCGTTGAAGGAGACCCAGTACTTC. Translated: CASSPPGLALKETQYF.

The chain employs TRBV5-1 and TRBJ2-1; 7 nucleotides align to TRBD1. CDR3 length: 11 amino acids. With V trimmed by 4 bases and J by 15 bases, 7 bases remained unmatched. Germline CDR1 SGHRS, CDR2 YFSETQ. The CDR3 DNA reads as TGCGCCAGCAGCGCCGGGACAGTTCCGTTCTTC. Its protein product is CASSAGTVPFF.

This rearrangement joins TRBV6-1 to TRBJ2-5; possibly TRBD1 for D (6 bases). V lost 1 base and J lost 5, with 14 bases in between. The CDR3 totals 15 residues. Germline values: CDR1 MNHNS, CDR2 SASEGT. As DNA, the CDR3 is TGTGCCAGCAGTGAAGATAGCAGGGGCTGGGAGACCCAGTACTTC. Its translation is CASSEDSRGWETQYF.

The chain combines TRBV6-5 with TRBJ1-1, with unresolved D. This CDR3 region has 14 residues. Looked up from germline, CDR1 is MNHEY and CDR2 is SVGAGI. Trimming stripped 6 bases from V and 1 base from J, with 12 bases between. The CDR3 region is CASSRRNWNTEAFF. Written as DNA, the CDR3 is TGTGCCAGCAGCCGCAGGAACTGGAACACTGAAGCTTTCTTT.

This clone turned up a few times. This chain uses TRBV6-1 with TRBJ2-3; D may be TRBD2 (5 bases). There are 12 residues in the CDR3. The germline CDR1 and CDR2 sequences are MNHNS and SASEGT. CDR3 in amino acids: CAVVGFEGTQYF. The CDR3 coding sequence is TGTGCAGTAGTTGGCTTCGAGGGTACGCAGTATTTT.

The chain links TRBV4-1 to TRBJ1-4; 8 nucleotides line up with TRBD1. Germline assignment: CDR1 MGHRA and CDR2 YSYEKL. The trim removed 4 bases at V and 8 bases at J, leaving 6 bases unmatched. The CDR3 contains 14 residues. CDR3 protein: CASSPPGQEEKLFF. The CDR3 DNA reads as TGCGCCAGCAGCCCCCCGGGACAGGAGGAAAAACTGTTTTTT.

The chain is built from TRBV2 and TRBJ2-5, with 15 bases fitting TRBD2. The CDR3 covers 16 residues. The germline gives CDR1 SNHLY, CDR2 FYNNEI. V gave up 3 bases and J gave up 4 bases; unmatched junction bases: 3. CDR3 protein: CASSDGLAGGTETQYF. The CDR3 region has the DNA TGTGCCAGCAGTGACGGACTAGCGGGGGGGACAGAGACCCAGTACTTC.

The genes are TRBV5-1 and TRBJ1-2, with 7 bases lining up with TRBD1. This CDR3 is 16 amino acids long. The J segment lost 6 bases and the V segment lost 3 bases, leaving 14 bases of the junction unmatched. Per germline, CDR1 SGHRS and CDR2 YFSETQ. The CDR3 reads CASSSTRQGTVDGYTF. CDR3 coding DNA: TGCGCCAGCAGCTCGACTCGACAGGGAACGGTTGATGGCTACACCTTC.

V usage is TRBV19 and J usage is TRBJ2-7, with 7 nucleotides matching TRBD1. V gave up 6 bases and J gave up 2 bases; unmatched junction bases: 13. The CDR3 extends over 16 amino acids. Germline lookup yields CDR1 LNHDA and CDR2 SQIVND (reference sequence). This CDR3 is CASRESYRGNTYEQYF. The CDR3 DNA reads as TGTGCCAGTAGGGAGTCCTACAGGGGAAACACCTACGAGCAGTACTTC.

The chain recombines TRBV5-1 with TRBJ1-1; D may be TRBD1 (5 bases). Trimming took 4 bases from V and 2 from J, leaving 15 bases between them. The CDR3 has 15 residues. Germline V gene sequence: CDR1 SGHRS, CDR2 YFSETQ. CDR3 loop: CASSPLSTDNTEAFF. CDR3 sequence (DNA): TGCGCCAGCAGCCCGCTTTCGACAGATAACACTGAAGCTTTCTTT.

V and J are TRBV7-2 and TRBJ1-2, with 8 positions matching TRBD1. This CDR3 contains 17 residues. The ends lost 5 bases at V and 4 bases at J; junction bases unmatched: 15. Germline V gene lookup returns CDR1 SGHTA and CDR2 FQGNSA. CDR3 sequence (DNA): TGTGCCAGCAGCCGGCGTCAGATCACAGGGGGGAGCTATGGCTACACCTTC. Translated, it gives CASSRRQITGGSYGYTF. Variable domain in full (rest from reference TRBV7-2 and TRBJ1-2): GAGVSQSPSNKVTEKGKDVELRCDPISGHTALYWYRQSLGQGLEFLIYFQGNSAPDKSGLPSDRFSAERTGGSVSTLTIQRTQQEDSAVYLCASSRRQITGGSYGYTFGSGTRLTVV.

V and J are TRBV5-1 and TRBJ1-2; 11 bases line up with TRBD1. The CDR3 runs to 16 residues. Trimming at V came to 4 bases and at J to 2 bases, leaving 7 bases not matched to a gene. From germline, CDR1 is SGHRS and CDR2 YFSETQ. In DNA form, the CDR3 reads TGCGCCAGCAGCCACCCGGGACAGGGGGGAAACTATGGCTACACCTTC. This translates into CASSHPGQGGNYGYTF.

V usage is TRBV5-6 and J usage is TRBJ2-2; weak D call: TRBD2 (5 bases). The CDR3 has 16 residues. The V end lost 0 bases, the J end lost 5 bases, and 14 bases lay between the germline ends. Per germline, CDR1 SGHDT and CDR2 YYEEEE. The CDR3 loop is CASSLGAARRTGELFF. CDR3 DNA: TGTGCCAGCAGCTTGGGGGCAGCTAGGAGGACCGGGGAGCTGTTTTTT.

V usage is TRBV2 and J usage is TRBJ2-1, with a possible D match to TRBD2 (6 bases). This CDR3 region has 16 residues. Trimming took 2 bases from V and 3 from J, leaving 14 bases between them. CDR1 and CDR2 (germline): SNHLY, FYNNEI. In DNA, the CDR3 is TGTGCCAGCAGTGAACAAGGGCGGGGACTCTACAATGAGCAGTTCTTC. Its translation is CASSEQGRGLYNEQFF.

Comment on this clone: Other DNA sequences of this sample code for an identical CDR3. The chain recombines TRBV14 with TRBJ1-1; no clear D. The germline CDR1 and CDR2 sequences are SGHDN and FVKESK. The CDR3 runs 14 residues. V dropped 4 bases and J dropped 1 base, with 10 bases sitting between them. The CDR3 sequence: CASSPGLQNTEAFF. The CDR3 nucleotides are TGTGCCAGCAGCCCAGGATTACAGAACACTGAAGCTTTCTTT.

J is TRBJ2-7 and V is TRBV19; TRBD1 matches 9 bases. The junction had 5 bases not matched to a gene; V was cut back by 6 bases and J by 5 bases. CDR1 LNHDA and CDR2 SQIVND come from the germline V gene (reference sequence). This CDR3 comprises 13 residues. The CDR3 reads CASRRTGVNEQYF. CDR3 in DNA: TGTGCCAGTAGAAGGACAGGGGTCAACGAGCAGTACTTC.